This T cell receptor (beta chain) is drawn from a study of PD-L1 blockade in urothelial cancer. Synthetic TCR analog templates were added to each PCR reaction. Only in-frame clones appear in the TCRdb table, and some are missing; sequencing was by immunoSEQ multiplex PCR. The table has 100,000 to 150,000 clones, roughly 86% seen once. On this clone itself: Its specificity is unknown.

This CDR3 has 13 amino acids. The germline CDR1 and CDR2 sequences are SGDLS and YYNGEE. V gave up 7 bases and J gave up 4 bases, with 12 bases separating them. Time point noted: peripheral blood 6 weeks after treatment start. Pretreatment and on-treatment blood mononuclear cell samples were taken, totaling between 1 and 8 time points per patient. Points from the study as a whole: Clones that were tumor-associated expanded more in the blood of durable-benefit patients at 3 weeks.

This clonotype originated in a man aged 45-65 years with urothelial cancer. The J gene is TRBJ2-1, the V gene TRBV9; D might be TRBD2 (5 bases). The sample in question was PBMCs, obtained around atezolizumab (anti-PD-L1) treatment. CDR3 in amino acids: CASSVAYYNEQFF. The CDR3 DNA is TGTGCCAGCTCAGTAGCGTATTACAATGAGCAGTTCTTC.